This T cell receptor (beta chain) was sequenced in a study of blood T cell repertoires in COVID-19. On the study more broadly: There were acute and convalescent COVID-19 samples, and they came from the United States, Italy and Spain. In each case, the material was cDNA or gDNA derived from T cells, B-cell-depleted T cells, or PBMCs.

Methods used by the authors: Reference gene primer amplification yielded estimated nucleated cell counts. Some clones are missing from TCRdb's copy, which holds only in-frame ones; the method was immunoSEQ multiplex PCR. The V and J calls and clone size are taken from that table; D and trimming were inferred from the DNA. The data contain about 170,000 clones, roughly 80% of them seen just once; the ten biggest clones take up 2.5% to 3.5%. This CDR3 region has 15 residues. Trimming removed 7 bases from V and 1 base from J, with 19 bases in between. Germline CDR1 SQVTM, CDR2 ANQGSEA. Sequencing was performed on peripheral blood. The V gene is TRBV29-1, the J gene TRBJ1-2, with D perhaps TRBD1 (5 bases). This TCR was sampled from a man aged 65 to 85 with acute or convalescent COVID-19. The CDR3 DNA reads as TGCAGCGCCCGCGGGACGGCGGATGGTAACTATGGCTACACCTTC. Residues: CSARGTADGNYGYTF.